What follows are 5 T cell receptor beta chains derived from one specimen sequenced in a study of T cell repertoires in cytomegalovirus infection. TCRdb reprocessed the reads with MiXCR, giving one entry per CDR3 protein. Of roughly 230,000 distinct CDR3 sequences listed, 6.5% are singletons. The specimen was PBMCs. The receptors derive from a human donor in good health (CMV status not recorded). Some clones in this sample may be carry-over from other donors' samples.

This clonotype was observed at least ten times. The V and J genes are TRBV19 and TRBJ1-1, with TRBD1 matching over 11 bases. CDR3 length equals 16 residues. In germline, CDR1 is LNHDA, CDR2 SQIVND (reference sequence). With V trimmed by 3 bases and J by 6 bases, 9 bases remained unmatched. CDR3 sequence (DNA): TGTGCCAGTAGTATCCTGGGACAGGGGGTTTCTCCTGAAGCTTTCTTT. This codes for CASSILGQGVSPEAFF.

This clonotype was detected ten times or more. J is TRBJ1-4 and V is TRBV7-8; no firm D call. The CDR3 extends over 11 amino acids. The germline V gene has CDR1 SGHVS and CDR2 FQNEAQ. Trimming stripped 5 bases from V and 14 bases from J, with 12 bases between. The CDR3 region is CASSRGFRLFF. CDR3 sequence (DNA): TGTGCCAGCAGCCGAGGGTTCCGGCTGTTTTTT.

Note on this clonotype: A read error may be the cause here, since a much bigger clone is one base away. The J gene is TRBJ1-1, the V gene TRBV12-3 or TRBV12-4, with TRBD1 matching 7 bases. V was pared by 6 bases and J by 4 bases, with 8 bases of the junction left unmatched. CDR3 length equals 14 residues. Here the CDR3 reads CASRSYRGVTEAFF. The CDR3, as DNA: TGTGCCAGCAGGTCCTACAGGGGTGTCACTGAAGCTTTCTTT.

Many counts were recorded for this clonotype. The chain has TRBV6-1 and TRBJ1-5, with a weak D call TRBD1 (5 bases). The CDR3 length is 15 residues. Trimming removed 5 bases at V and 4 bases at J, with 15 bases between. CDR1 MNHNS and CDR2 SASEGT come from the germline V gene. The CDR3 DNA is TGTGCCAGCAGTAGAACGGGGACGGCGAATCAGCCCCAGCATTTT. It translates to CASSRTGTANQPQHF.

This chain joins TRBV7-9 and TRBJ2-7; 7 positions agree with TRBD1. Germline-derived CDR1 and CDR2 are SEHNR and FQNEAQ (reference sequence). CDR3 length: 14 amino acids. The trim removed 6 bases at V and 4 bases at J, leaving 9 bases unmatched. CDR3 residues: CASSFSQGSYEQYF. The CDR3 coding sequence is TGTGCCAGCAGTTTCTCACAGGGGAGTTACGAGCAGTACTTC. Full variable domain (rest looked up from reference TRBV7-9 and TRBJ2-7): DTGVSQNPRHKITKRGQNVTFRCDPISEHNRLYWYRQTLGQGPEFLTYFQNEAQLEKSRLLSDRFSAERPKGSFSTLEIQRTEQGDSAMYLCASSFSQGSYEQYFGPGTRLTVT.